This TCR beta chain comes out of a study of blood T cell repertoires in COVID-19. Per the original data handling: Amplification of reference gene primers provided the estimated nucleated cell counts. Generated by immunoSEQ multiplex PCR, the TCRdb table keeps only in-frame clones and is missing some. V, J and clone size are taken as reported in that table, and D and trimming were inferred from the DNA itself. This table holds around 300,000 clones, approximately 83% found once. Germline V gene sequence: CDR1 LNHDA, CDR2 SQIVND (reference sequence). Trimming cost V 3 bases and J 8 bases; bases outside gene matches: 13. This CDR3 is built from 17 residues.

The gene calls are TRBV19 and TRBJ1-4; TRBD1 matches at 9 bases. The sequencing sample was made of peripheral blood. This sequence originates from a woman aged 70 to 79 with acute or convalescent COVID-19. The CDR3 loop reads CASSIADRGPPREKLFF. As DNA, the CDR3 is TGTGCCAGTAGTATCGCGGACAGGGGACCTCCCCGCGAAAAACTGTTTTTT.